This TCR beta chain was recorded in a study of T cells in Graves' hyperthyroidism and ophthalmopathy. Study-wide results and limits: Stable hyperthyroidism and ophthalmopathy were separated using 13 V-J signatures.

The V gene's germline CDR1 is GTSNPN and CDR2 SVGIG (reference sequence). V dropped 4 bases and J dropped 7 bases, with 14 bases sitting between them. The CDR3 consists of 13 residues. This clonotype appeared many times. Its antigen is currently unknown. Over 18 months, lack of ophthalmopathy progression marked Graves' hyperthyroidism as stable. On the basis of clinical symptoms, serum thyroxine and TRAb, thyroid ultrasound and orbital computed tomography, diagnoses were made. TCR beta CDR3 sequences were amplified from RNA transcripts. First-round RT-PCR with HTBI primers amplified the TCR CDR3 region. MiXCR, run by TCRdb on the multiplex PCR reads, gives a single entry per CDR3 protein. The table lists hundreds of thousands of distinct CDR3 sequences, approximately 19% of them singletons.

The chain uses TRBV30 and TRBJ1-5; TRBD1 is a possible D gene (6 bases). This sequence originates from a woman between 18 and 29 years old with Graves' hyperthyroidism. Sequencing was performed on blood. CDR3 DNA: TGTGCCTGGACTAGACAGGCAGGACAGCCCCAGCATTTT. It yields the protein CAWTRQAGQPQHF.